Here is one T cell receptor beta chain with its context. What it binds is unknown. This sample was included in a study of T cell responses to AZD1222 COVID-19 vaccine. Study at large: Pooling covered second doses at about 4 or about 12 weeks.

Sequenced by immunoSEQ multiplex PCR; TCRdb stores in-frame clones only, minus some. The repertoire consists of under 200,000 clones, with around 92% occurring once and the leading ten covering roughly 8.4%. Study results and limitations: Rises in breadth and depth of Spike-specific TCRs came after two AZD1222 doses. No repertoire was sampled before or during the peak T cell response, only after it. At baseline, seropositivity was found in only six AZD1222 recipients.

The sample was peripheral blood, taken on day 0 of AZD1222 vaccination. The clonotype was recovered from an adult in good health.

For the CDR3, the DNA is TGTGCCAGCAGCCAAGGGGATAGCGGGAGGGCCTACAATGAGCAGTTCTTC. Amino acids: CASSQGDSGRAYNEQFF. The V and J genes are TRBV4-2 and TRBJ2-1; TRBD2 matches 11 bases. With 1 base clipped from V and 2 bases from J, the junction kept 4 bases outside the gene matches. Germline V gives CDR1 LGHNA, CDR2 YNFKEQ. This CDR3 is built from 17 residues.